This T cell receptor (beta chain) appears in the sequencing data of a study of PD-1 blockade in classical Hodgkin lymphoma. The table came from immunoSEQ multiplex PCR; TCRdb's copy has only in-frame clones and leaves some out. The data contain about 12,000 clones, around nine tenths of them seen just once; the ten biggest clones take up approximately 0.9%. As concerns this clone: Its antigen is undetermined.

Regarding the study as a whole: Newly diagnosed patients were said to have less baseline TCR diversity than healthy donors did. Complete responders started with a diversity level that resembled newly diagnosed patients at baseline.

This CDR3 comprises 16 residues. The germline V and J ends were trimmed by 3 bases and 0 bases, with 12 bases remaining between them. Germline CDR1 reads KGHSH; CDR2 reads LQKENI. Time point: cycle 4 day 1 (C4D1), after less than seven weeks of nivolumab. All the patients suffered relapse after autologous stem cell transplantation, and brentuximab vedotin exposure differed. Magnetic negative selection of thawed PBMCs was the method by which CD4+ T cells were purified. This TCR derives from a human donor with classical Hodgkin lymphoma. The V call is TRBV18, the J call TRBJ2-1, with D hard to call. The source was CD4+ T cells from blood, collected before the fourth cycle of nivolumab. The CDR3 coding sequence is TGTGCCAGCTCACCCCCAACAGAGATCTCCTACAATGAGCAGTTCTTC. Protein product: CASSPPTEISYNEQFF. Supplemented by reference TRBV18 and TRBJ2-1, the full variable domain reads NAGVMQNPRHLVRRRGQEARLRCSPMKGHSHVYWYRQLPEEGLKFMVYLQKENIIDESGMPKERFSAEFPKEGPSILRIQQVVRGDSAAYFCASSPPTEISYNEQFFGPGTRLTVL.